Listed below are T cell receptor beta chains from one sample, sequenced in a study of cytomegalovirus exposure and HLA in healthy donors. Method: immunoSEQ multiplex PCR; TCRdb's copy keeps in-frame clones and lacks some. The data contain over 75,000 clones, roughly 80% of them singletons. The sample was PBMCs. The receptor source for this set is a man aged 35-49 years in good health and CMV-seropositive. Each CDR3 is given with its conserved first and last residue.

v_gene	CDR3aa
TRBV27	CASSERASGTSSYEQYF
TRBV5-1	CASSLEGGLRNTEAFF
TRBV2	CASSAPLAGGEQFF
TRBV4-2	CASSQDLTSGADTQYF
TRBV9	CASSVSSGTDTQYF
TRBV7-2	CASSPRGGWDEQYF
TRBV2	CASTPGGAASGNTIYF
TRBV7-2	CASSLYRGSYEQYF
TRBV7-6	CASSLLGQDIQTQYF
TRBV27	CASSLSGQGVFYEQYF
TRBV5-6	CASSLASSVYEQYF
TRBV9	CASSVVSGGASGELLF
TRBV27	CASTRPGSHEQYF
TRBV5-1	CASTGAASSGNTIYF